This entry is about one TCR beta chain. The V gene's germline CDR1 is DFQATT and CDR2 SNEGSKA (reference sequence). This CDR3 region has 14 residues. V dropped 1 base and J dropped 6 bases, with 13 bases sitting between them. The data derive from a study of blood T cells in healthy people across ages. Combining a sample-barcoded 5' primer with a J-beta primer mix, a second PCR ran for roughly 6 to 11 cycles. Every individual sample yielded 2.5 million or more paired-end reads (each containing CDR3). TCRdb redid the calling of the 5' RACE reads with MiXCR, one entry per CDR3 protein. Found here are fewer than 1,200,000 distinct CDR3 sequences, almost 25% of them singletons; the top ten hold around 0.7%. This sample was shared with a second study, whose subject was T cells of mothers and their children. That work adds: Overlap ran slightly, non-significantly higher for related than unrelated mother-child pairs.

The V gene is TRBV20-1, the J gene TRBJ1-3, with TRBD1 as a possible D gene (6 bases). Input material: blood. This TCR derives from a girl aged 2 to 10 in good health. CDR3 in amino acids: CSARAGSGANTIYF. The CDR3 nucleotides read TGCAGTGCTAGAGCAGGTTCAGGGGCAAACACCATATATTTT.